One and the same sample provided the 26 T cell receptor beta chains below, sequenced in a study of T cell changes during pregnancy in multiple sclerosis. The table came from immunoSEQ multiplex PCR; TCRdb's copy has only in-frame clones and leaves some out. The table shows about 27,000 clones, with about 90% occurring only once. The sample here was CD8+ T cells from peripheral blood mononuclear cells, taken in the second trimester of pregnancy. The receptors originated from a female donor with multiple sclerosis, enrolled in a pregnancy study.

The chain joins TRBV29-1 to TRBJ2-1; 9 nucleotides agree with TRBD1. V was pared by 6 bases and J by 4 bases, with 4 bases of the junction left unmatched. This CDR3 is built from 13 residues. Germline values: CDR1 SQVTM, CDR2 ANQGSEA. Here the CDR3 reads CSVSGTGYNEQFF. The CDR3, as DNA: TGCAGCGTCTCCGGGACAGGGTACAATGAGCAGTTCTTC.

V usage is TRBV11-2 and J usage is TRBJ2-5, with 9 positions matching TRBD2. Germline assignment: CDR1 SGHAT and CDR2 FQNNGV. With 5 bases clipped from V and 5 bases from J, the junction kept 6 bases outside the gene matches. This CDR3 is 14 amino acids long. In DNA form, the CDR3 reads TGTGCCAGCAGCAGCGGGGGGACTCCGGAGACCCAGTACTTC. Protein: CASSSGGTPETQYF.

J is TRBJ1-1 and V is TRBV6-5; tentative D call: TRBD1 (5 bases). The CDR3 length is 15 residues. Germline-derived CDR1 and CDR2 are MNHEY and SVGAGI. Trimming pared 4 bases from V and 4 bases from J, leaving 16 bases between. CDR3 protein: CASSSMGGWRTEAFF. The CDR3 DNA sequence: TGTGCCAGCAGTTCCATGGGGGGGTGGCGCACTGAAGCTTTCTTT.

Ten or more counts support this clone. V gene TRBV13 combines with J gene TRBJ1-2; a weak D match, TRBD1 (5 bases). The CDR3 loop spans 15 amino acids. V shed 3 bases and J shed 2 bases, with 13 bases lying between them. In germline, CDR1 is PRHDT, CDR2 FYEKMQ (reference sequence). The CDR3 DNA sequence: TGTGCCAGCAGCTTTACGGGACTGAAGAACTATGGCTACACCTTC. As protein: CASSFTGLKNYGYTF.

The table lists this clone with many counts. The chain is built from TRBV6-4 and TRBJ2-1, with 14 bases fitting TRBD2. V trimming: 5 bases; J trimming: 9 bases; junction bases outside the gene matches: 6. The CDR3 totals 15 residues. Germline-derived CDR1 and CDR2 are MRHNA and SNTAGT. The CDR3 here is CASSSGTSGGSEQFF. The DNA for the CDR3 is TGTGCCAGCAGTTCCGGGACTAGCGGGGGAAGTGAGCAGTTCTTC.

The genes are TRBV4-1 and TRBJ2-1; D unclear. The CDR3 is 17 amino acids. V lost 2 bases, J lost 6 bases, and 20 bases lay in between. Germline V CDR1 and CDR2: MGHRA, YSYEKL. CDR3 DNA: TGCGCCAGCAGCCAACTAGAGGTCCCTGCCGATGGCAATGAGCAGTTCTTC. As protein: CASSQLEVPADGNEQFF.

The rearrangement links TRBV28 to TRBJ1-2, with TRBD1 matching 10 bases. The CDR3 has 14 amino acids. Germline CDR1 is MDHEN and CDR2 is SYDVKM. V shed 11 bases and J 7 bases; nucleotides not matched to a gene: 13. CDR3 in amino acids: CAGRDRGNSGGYTF. The CDR3 coding sequence is TGTGCCGGCCGGGACAGGGGAAATTCGGGTGGCTACACCTTC.

The chain employs TRBV7-9 and TRBJ1-1, with unresolved D. Germline loops: CDR1 SEHNR, CDR2 FQNEAQ (reference sequence). CDR3 length: 15 amino acids. V was clipped by 1 base and J by 0 bases, with 9 bases between them. The CDR3 reads CASSLVYTVNTEAFF. For the CDR3, the DNA is TGTGCCAGCAGCTTAGTGTACACCGTGAACACTGAAGCTTTCTTT. The full variable domain, its missing parts supplied by reference TRBV7-9 and TRBJ1-1, is DTGVSQNPRHKITKRGQNVTFRCDPISEHNRLYWYRQTLGQGPEFLTYFQNEAQLEKSRLLSDRFSAERPKGSFSTLEIQRTEQGDSAMYLCASSLVYTVNTEAFFGQGTRLTVV.

The chain employs TRBV5-1 and TRBJ2-7; 7 nucleotides align to TRBD1. V lost 2 bases, J lost 0 bases, and 2 bases stayed unmatched. The CDR3 has 14 residues. From germline, CDR1 is SGHRS and CDR2 YFSETQ. The CDR3 reads CASSFGTASYEQYF. As DNA, the CDR3 is TGCGCCAGCAGCTTCGGGACAGCCTCCTACGAGCAGTACTTC.

The chain uses TRBV6-5 and TRBJ1-2; D ambiguous. V was pared by 0 bases and J by 1 base, with 6 bases between. Germline V CDR1 and CDR2: MNHEY, SVGAGI. This CDR3 contains 14 residues. The CDR3 reads CASSYSADNYGYTF. In DNA, the CDR3 is TGTGCCAGCAGTTACTCGGCCGATAACTATGGCTACACCTTC.

CDR3 in amino acids: CASSQDRVLYNEQFF. The DNA for the CDR3 is TGCGCCAGCAGCCAAGACCGGGTCCTCTACAATGAGCAGTTCTTC. This chain joins TRBV4-1 and TRBJ2-1; D is unclear. Trimming left V 0 bases short and J 3 bases short, with 9 bases between. CDR3 size: 15 residues. CDR1 is MGHRA and CDR2 is YSYEKL in the germline V gene.

Written as DNA, the CDR3 is TGTGCCAGCAGCGTAGCAGGTCCAGGAACTGAAGCTTTCTTT. Translation gives CASSVAGPGTEAFF. The rearrangement links TRBV9 to TRBJ1-1, with D hard to call. V lost 0 bases, J lost 5 bases, and 11 bases lay in between. Germline loops: CDR1 SGDLS, CDR2 YYNGEE. The CDR3 is 14 amino acids.

The chain has TRBV4-1 and TRBJ1-2, with 8 bases matching TRBD1. The CDR3 length is 18 residues. The germline V gene encodes CDR1 MGHRA and CDR2 YSYEKL. J was trimmed by 0 bases and V by 5 bases; bases with no gene match: 14. CDR3 nucleotide sequence: TGCGCCAGCAGCGCTTATGGGGGGACAGGTGCCACTAACTATGGCTACACCTTC. Its protein is CASSAYGGTGATNYGYTF.

The gene calls are TRBV27 and TRBJ2-1; 11 nucleotides align to TRBD2. This CDR3 region has 16 residues. Germline V gene sequence: CDR1 MNHEY, CDR2 SMNVEV (reference sequence). The trim removed 4 bases at V and 12 bases at J, leaving 14 bases unmatched. The CDR3 nucleotides are TGTGCCAGCAGTTCCCTACTAGCGGGGGCCCCGGTGGTGCAGTTCTTC. Its translation: CASSSLLAGAPVVQFF.

CDR3 loop: CASSSRTLQGVWHF. CDR3 DNA sequence: TGTGCCAGCAGCTCCCGCACCCTACAGGGGGTATGGCATTTT. The chain has TRBV5-5 and TRBJ1-5; 8 bases align to TRBD1. V shed 3 bases, J shed 15 bases, and the junction held 14 bases outside the gene matches. The CDR3 loop spans 14 amino acids. Germline V lookup: CDR1 SGHKS, CDR2 YYEKEE (reference sequence).

J is TRBJ2-3 and V is TRBV28, with a tentative D call TRBD1 (5 bases). V gave up 5 bases and J gave up 0 bases, with 12 bases separating them. Germline V gene lookup returns CDR1 MDHEN and CDR2 SYDVKM. The CDR3 length is 15 residues. The CDR3 spells CASSLTGWSTDTQYF. DNA for the CDR3: TGTGCCAGCAGTCTCACAGGTTGGAGCACAGATACGCAGTATTTT. The full variable domain, completed using reference TRBV28 and TRBJ2-3, is DVKVTQSSRYLVKRTGEKVFLECVQDMDHENMFWYRQDPGLGLRLIYFSYDVKMKEKGDIPEGYSVSREKKERFSLILESASTNQTSMYLCASSLTGWSTDTQYFGPGTRLTVL.

The rearrangement joins TRBV6-6 to TRBJ2-1, with TRBD2 matching 11 bases. The junction had 4 bases not matched to a gene; V was cut back by 2 bases and J by 4 bases. The CDR3 has 16 residues. Germline V CDR1 and CDR2: MNHNY, SVGAGI (reference sequence). CDR3 amino acids: CASSYELAGGYNEQFF. CDR3 DNA: TGTGCCAGCAGTTACGAGTTAGCGGGGGGGTACAATGAGCAGTTCTTC.

The gene calls are TRBV18 and TRBJ1-2; 7 positions match TRBD1. Trimming removed 3 bases from V and 8 bases from J; junction bases left unmatched: 12. CDR1 and CDR2 from the germline V gene are KGHSH and LQKENI. The CDR3 extends over 15 amino acids. This CDR3 is CASSPPGTATWGYTF. Written as DNA, the CDR3 is TGTGCCAGCTCACCCCCCGGGACAGCCACATGGGGCTACACCTTC.

DNA of the CDR3: TGTGCCTGGAGTGTATACAGCTACGAGCAGTACTTC. This codes for CAWSVYSYEQYF. V is TRBV30 and J is TRBJ2-7; the D is unclear. V shed 0 bases and J shed 3 bases, with 6 bases lying between them. The germline V gene has CDR1 GTSNPN and CDR2 SVGIG (reference sequence). The CDR3 length is 12 residues.

The CDR3 protein is CASSGIPSNQPQHF. In DNA, the CDR3 is TGTGCCAGCAGTGGTATTCCTAGCAATCAGCCCCAGCATTTT. This chain uses TRBV2 with TRBJ1-5; D not resolved. V gave up 4 bases and J gave up 0 bases, with 7 bases separating them. This CDR3 is 14 amino acids long. Germline V gene data show CDR1 as SNHLY and CDR2 as FYNNEI.

Only one count was recorded for this clone. The rearrangement joins TRBV30 to TRBJ1-2; a weak D match, TRBD1 (5 bases). CDR1 and CDR2 (germline): GTSNPN, SVGIG (reference sequence). There are 12 residues in the CDR3. Between the trimmed V and J ends, which lost 5 bases and 3 bases, there was a span of 10 bases. CDR3 coding DNA: TGTGCCTGGCAAAGGGGATACTATGGCTACACCTTC. Translating it yields CAWQRGYYGYTF.

The sample holds a few counts of this clone. The gene calls are TRBV23-1 and TRBJ1-1; D ambiguous. TRBV23-1 is an open reading frame whose function is uncertain. The CDR3 is 16 amino acids. V lost 0 bases, J lost 1 base, and 12 bases lay in between. In DNA, the CDR3 is TGCGCCAGCAGTCAATCGAGAGGGTACAGGAACACTGAAGCTTTCTTT. Translation gives CASSQSRGYRNTEAFF.

This chain links TRBV6-1 with TRBJ2-2; 8 bases match TRBD1. With 4 bases clipped from V and 5 bases from J, the junction kept 6 bases outside the gene matches. The CDR3 sequence is 15 residues long. Looked up from germline, CDR1 is MNHNS and CDR2 is SASEGT. The CDR3 DNA is TGTGCCAGCAGTGGAGGGACAGGAGAAACCGGGGAGCTGTTTTTT. Protein sequence: CASSGGTGETGELFF.

The chain is built from TRBV7-9 and TRBJ1-2; D may be TRBD1 (6 bases). The CDR3 extends over 15 amino acids. V lost 1 base and J lost 4, with 13 bases in between. CDR1 and CDR2 (germline): SEHNR, FQNEAQ (reference sequence). CDR3 residues: CASSLEGGATYGYTF. The CDR3 nucleotides read TGTGCCAGCAGCTTAGAAGGGGGAGCTACCTATGGCTACACCTTC.

This rearrangement joins TRBV2 to TRBJ2-2; the D is unclear. V lost 6 bases to trimming and J lost 2 bases, with 7 bases between them. Germline V gene lookup returns CDR1 SNHLY and CDR2 FYNNEI. This CDR3 is 13 amino acids long. CDR3 in amino acids: CASRLENTGELFF. The CDR3 DNA reads TGTGCCAGCAGACTTGAAAACACCGGGGAGCTGTTTTTT.

The CDR3 DNA is TGTGCCAGTAGTATATGGCGGATCTCTGGAAACACCATATATTTT. It specifies CASSIWRISGNTIYF. The chain recombines TRBV19 with TRBJ1-3; D remains unclear. The V gene's germline CDR1 is LNHDA and CDR2 SQIVND (reference sequence). The CDR3 has 15 amino acids. Trimming removed 2 bases at V and 0 bases at J, with 8 bases between.